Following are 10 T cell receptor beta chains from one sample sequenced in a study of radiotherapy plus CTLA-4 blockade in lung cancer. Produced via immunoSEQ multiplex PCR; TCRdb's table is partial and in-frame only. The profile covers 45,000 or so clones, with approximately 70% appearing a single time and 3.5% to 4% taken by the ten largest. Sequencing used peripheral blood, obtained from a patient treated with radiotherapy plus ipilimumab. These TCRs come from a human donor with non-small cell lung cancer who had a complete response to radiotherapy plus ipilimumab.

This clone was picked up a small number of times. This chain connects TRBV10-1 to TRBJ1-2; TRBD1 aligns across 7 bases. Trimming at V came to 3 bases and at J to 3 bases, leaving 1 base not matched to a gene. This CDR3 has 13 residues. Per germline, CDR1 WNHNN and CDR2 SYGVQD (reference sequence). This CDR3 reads CASSEGTDYGYTF. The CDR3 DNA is TGCGCCAGCAGTGAAGGGACAGACTATGGCTACACCTTC.

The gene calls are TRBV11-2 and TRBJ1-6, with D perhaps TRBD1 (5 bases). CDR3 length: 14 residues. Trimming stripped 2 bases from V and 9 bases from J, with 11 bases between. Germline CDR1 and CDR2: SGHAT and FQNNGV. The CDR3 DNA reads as TGTGCCAGCAGCTTAAATCTTAGGGGTTCACCCCTCCACTTT. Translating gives CASSLNLRGSPLHF.

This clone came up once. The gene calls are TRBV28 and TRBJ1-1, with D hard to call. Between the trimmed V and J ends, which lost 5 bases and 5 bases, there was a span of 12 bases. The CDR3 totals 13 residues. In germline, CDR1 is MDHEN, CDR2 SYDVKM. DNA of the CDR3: TGTGCCAGCAGTCCGGTCCTTCCGACTGAAGCTTTCTTT. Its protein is CASSPVLPTEAFF.

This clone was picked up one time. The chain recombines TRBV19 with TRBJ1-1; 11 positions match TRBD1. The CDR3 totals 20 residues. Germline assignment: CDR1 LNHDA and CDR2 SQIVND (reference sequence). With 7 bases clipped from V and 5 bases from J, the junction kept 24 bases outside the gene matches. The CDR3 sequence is CASTILWDRGRNNRWTEAFF. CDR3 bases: TGTGCCAGTACCATATTGTGGGACAGGGGGAGAAATAATCGCTGGACTGAAGCTTTCTTT.

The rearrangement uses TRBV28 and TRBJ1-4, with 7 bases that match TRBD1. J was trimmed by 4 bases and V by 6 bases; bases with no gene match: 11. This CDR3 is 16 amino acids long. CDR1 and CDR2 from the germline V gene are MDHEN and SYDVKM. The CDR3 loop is CASSPAKTGINEKLFF. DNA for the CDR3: TGTGCCAGCAGCCCCGCAAAGACAGGGATTAATGAAAAACTGTTTTTT.

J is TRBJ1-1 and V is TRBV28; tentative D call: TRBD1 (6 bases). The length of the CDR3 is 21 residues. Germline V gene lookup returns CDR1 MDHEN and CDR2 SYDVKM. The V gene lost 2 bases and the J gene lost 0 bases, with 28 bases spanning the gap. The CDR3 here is CASSLVTPLGTLIGMNTEAFF. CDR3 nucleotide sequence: TGTGCCAGCAGTTTAGTCACCCCTCTTGGGACACTGATTGGGATGAACACTGAAGCTTTCTTT.

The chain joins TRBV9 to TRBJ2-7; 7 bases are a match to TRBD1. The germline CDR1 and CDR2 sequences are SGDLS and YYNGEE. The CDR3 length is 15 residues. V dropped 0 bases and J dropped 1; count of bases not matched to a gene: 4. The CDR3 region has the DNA TGTGCCAGCAGCGTAGGGACAGGAACTTCCTACGAGCAGTACTTC. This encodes CASSVGTGTSYEQYF.

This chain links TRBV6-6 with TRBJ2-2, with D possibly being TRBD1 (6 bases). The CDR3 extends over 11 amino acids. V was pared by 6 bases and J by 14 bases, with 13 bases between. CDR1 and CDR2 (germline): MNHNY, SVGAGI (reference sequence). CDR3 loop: CASSFHRVLFF. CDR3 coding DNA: TGTGCCAGCAGCTTTCACAGGGTCCTGTTTTTT.

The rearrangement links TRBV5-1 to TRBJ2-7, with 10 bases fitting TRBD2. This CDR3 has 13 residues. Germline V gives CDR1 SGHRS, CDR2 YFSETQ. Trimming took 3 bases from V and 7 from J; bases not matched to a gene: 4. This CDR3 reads CASSSKGLAEQYF. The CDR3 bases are TGCGCCAGCAGCTCAAAGGGACTAGCGGAGCAGTACTTC.

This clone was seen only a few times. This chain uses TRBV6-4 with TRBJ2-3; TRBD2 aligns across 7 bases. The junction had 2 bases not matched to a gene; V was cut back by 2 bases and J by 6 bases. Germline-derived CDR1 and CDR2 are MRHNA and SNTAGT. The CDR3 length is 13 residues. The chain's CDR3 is CASSDRTRDTQYF. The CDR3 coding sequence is TGTGCCAGCAGTGACCGGACTAGGGATACGCAGTATTTT.